The 26 T cell receptor beta chains reported below all come from one sample, sequenced in a study of T cell responses to AZD1222 COVID-19 vaccine. Profiling relied on immunoSEQ multiplex PCR, and the TCRdb table lists in-frame clones only, not all of them. The sample lists roughly 150,000 clones, approximately 93% occurring once. This sample comprised peripheral blood, obtained 28 days after the second AZD1222 dose. Every receptor here comes from an adult who received the AZD1222 COVID-19 vaccine.

Only a few counts were recorded for this clone. This chain uses TRBV24-1 with TRBJ2-2; D ambiguous. The CDR3 has 15 amino acids. CDR1 is KGHDR and CDR2 is SFDVKD in the germline V gene. Trimming took 0 bases from V and 3 from J, leaving 7 bases between them. The CDR3 loop reads CATSDLDGDTGELFF. The CDR3 nucleotides are TGTGCCACCAGTGATTTGGACGGAGACACCGGGGAGCTGTTTTTT.

The rearrangement uses TRBV19 and TRBJ1-5; unclear D gene. The V and J ends lost 4 bases and 4 bases respectively, with 14 bases between them. Germline V CDR1 and CDR2: LNHDA, SQIVND (reference sequence). The CDR3 is 15 amino acids. The CDR3 DNA follows: TGTGCCAGTAGTAGAGGTGGGGTGGGAAATCAGCCCCAGCATTTT. It codes for CASSRGGVGNQPQHF.

The chain couples TRBV7-9 to TRBJ1-2; TRBD1 aligns across 7 bases. V trimming: 8 bases; J trimming: 0 bases; junction bases outside the gene matches: 6. CDR1 is SEHNR and CDR2 is FQNEAQ in the germline V gene (reference sequence). This CDR3 has 14 residues. CDR3 coding DNA: TGTGCCAGCCTACAGGGGAAACCTAACTATGGCTACACCTTC. Translated, it gives CASLQGKPNYGYTF.

V is TRBV27 and J is TRBJ1-5; no reliable D call. The CDR3 sequence is 13 residues long. V was cut by 2 bases and J by 4 bases, with 6 bases left in between. Germline-derived CDR1 and CDR2 are MNHEY and SMNVEV (reference sequence). The CDR3 spells CASSLKGNQPQHF. In DNA form, the CDR3 reads TGTGCCAGCAGTTTAAAGGGTAATCAGCCCCAGCATTTT.

The chain has TRBV27 and TRBJ2-6; TRBD2 might be the D (5 bases). Germline V gives CDR1 MNHEY, CDR2 SMNVEV (reference sequence). The CDR3 length is 19 residues. The V end lost 2 bases, the J end lost 2 bases, and 19 bases lay between the germline ends. This CDR3 reads CASSLKVGGRRPGANVLTF. DNA for the CDR3: TGTGCCAGCAGTTTAAAGGTAGGAGGCAGAAGACCTGGGGCCAACGTCCTGACTTTC.

The chain recombines TRBV28 with TRBJ1-2; no firm D call. The CDR3 consists of 17 residues. Trimming removed 6 bases at V and 0 bases at J, with 20 bases between. From germline, CDR1 is MDHEN and CDR2 SYDVKM. As DNA, the CDR3 is TGTGCCAGCAGCACGAACTGGAACTCGGAGGCTAACTATGGCTACACCTTC. As protein: CASSTNWNSEANYGYTF.

This clone was counted only a few times. V and J are TRBV2 and TRBJ2-5; D is unresolved. CDR3 length: 15 amino acids. Between the trimmed V and J ends, which lost 5 bases and 5 bases, there was a span of 18 bases. Germline CDR1 and CDR2: SNHLY and FYNNEI. CDR3 coding DNA: TGTGCCAGCAGTCCCCCGAACCCCGAGTCGGAGACCCAGTACTTC. Its protein is CASSPPNPESETQYF.

The chain employs TRBV5-1 and TRBJ1-2, with D perhaps matching TRBD1 (6 bases). The CDR3 sequence is 15 residues long. Per germline, CDR1 SGHRS and CDR2 YFSETQ. Trimming took off 0 bases at V and 3 bases at J, with 12 bases between the two ends. This chain's CDR3 is CASSLGQEAYYGYTF. The CDR3 nucleotides read TGCGCCAGCAGCTTGGGACAGGAAGCCTACTATGGCTACACCTTC. The entire variable domain, with the rest obtained from reference TRBV5-1 and TRBJ1-2, is as follows: KAGVTQTPRYLIKTRGQQVTLSCSPISGHRSVSWYQQTPGQGLQFLFEYFSETQRNKGNFPGRFSGRQFSNSRSEMNVSTLELGDSALYLCASSLGQEAYYGYTFGSGTRLTVV.

This clone was observed once. The junction departs from the called germline gene at one end, perhaps through a read error. This chain uses TRBV5-8 with TRBJ2-2; 11 nucleotides align to TRBD2. CDR3 length: 15 residues. Germline V gives CDR1 SGHTS, CDR2 YDEGEE. CDR3 in amino acids: CASSLGTSGIGELFF. The CDR3 DNA reads as TGTGCCAGCAGTTTGGGGACTAGCGGCATCGGGGAGCTGTTTTTT.

The chain carries TRBV15 and TRBJ2-7; tentatively, D is TRBD2 (6 bases). The CDR3 runs 17 residues. Germline-derived CDR1 and CDR2 are LNHNV and YYDKDF (reference sequence). V lost 1 base and J 4 bases, leaving 20 bases between the germline ends. In DNA form, the CDR3 reads TGTGCCACCAGCAGAGTAGTGGGAGGTGGAGAGGGATACGAGCAGTACTTC. Its translation is CATSRVVGGGEGYEQYF.

V and J are TRBV9 and TRBJ1-6, with D possibly TRBD1 on 5 matching bases. V shed 0 bases and J shed 7 bases, with 17 bases lying between them. CDR3 length equals 17 residues. Per germline, CDR1 SGDLS and CDR2 YYNGEE. The CDR3 DNA reads TGTGCCAGCAGCGTAGGTCGCTGGGGCCAGAGGAATTCACCCCTCCACTTT. Protein sequence: CASSVGRWGQRNSPLHF.

The chain combines TRBV9 with TRBJ1-4; D remains ambiguous. CDR1 is SGDLS and CDR2 is YYNGEE in the germline V gene. The CDR3 runs 15 residues. V lost 3 bases, J lost 3 bases, and 12 bases lay in between. CDR3: CASSASQTANEKLFF. As DNA, the CDR3 is TGTGCCAGCAGCGCCTCCCAGACCGCTAATGAAAAACTGTTTTTT. The variable domain in full, with the rest retrieved from reference TRBV9 and TRBJ1-4, is DSGVTQTPKHLITATGQRVTLRCSPRSGDLSVYWYQQSLDQGLQFLIQYYNGEERAKGNILERFSAQQFPDLHSELNLSSLELGDSALYFCASSASQTANEKLFFGSGTQLSVL.

CDR3 protein: CASSQVPAGPQYF. In nucleotides, the CDR3 is TGTGCCAGCAGCCAAGTACCAGCGGGGCCGCAGTATTTT. The V call is TRBV3-1 (or the pseudogene TRBV3-2), the J call TRBJ2-3; TRBD2 aligns across 7 bases. The J segment lost 10 bases and the V segment lost 1 base, leaving 5 bases of the junction unmatched. Germline V gene data show CDR1 as LGHDT and CDR2 as YNNKEL (reference sequence). The CDR3 is 13 amino acids.

V and J are TRBV5-6 and TRBJ2-5; D gene uncertain. Trimming pared 4 bases from V and 4 bases from J, leaving 17 bases between. The CDR3 is made up of 15 amino acids. CDR1 and CDR2 (germline): SGHDT, YYEEEE. In nucleotides, the CDR3 is TGTGCCAGCAGCGAACAATCTTTTCTCCGAGAGACCCAGTACTTC. Its protein product is CASSEQSFLRETQYF.

The V call is TRBV25-1, the J call TRBJ1-6; D perhaps matches TRBD1 (5 bases). V was pared by 3 bases and J by 11 bases, with 11 bases between. CDR3 size: 13 residues. From germline, CDR1 is MGHDK and CDR2 SYGVNS. The CDR3 DNA follows: TGTGCCAGCAGTGACGTTTTGGGGCCACCCCTCCACTTT. Translation: CASSDVLGPPLHF.

The rearrangement uses TRBV7-9 and TRBJ2-5, with D perhaps TRBD1 or TRBD2 (6 bases each). This CDR3 spans 12 amino acids. V was trimmed by 5 bases and J by 5 bases, leaving 9 bases between them. The germline V gene encodes CDR1 SEHNR and CDR2 FQNEAQ (reference sequence). Here the CDR3 DNA reads TGTGCCAGCAGCGGAGGGGGGGAGACCCAGTACTTC. Translated: CASSGGGETQYF.

The rearrangement joins TRBV7-8 to TRBJ1-2; TRBD1 is a possible D gene (6 bases). Trimming left V 5 bases short and J 8 bases short, with 15 bases between. The CDR3 covers 13 residues. Germline V CDR1 and CDR2: SGHVS, FQNEAQ. CDR3 amino acids: CASSQNRAGGYTF. CDR3 coding DNA: TGTGCCAGCAGCCAAAACAGGGCGGGAGGCTACACCTTC.

This clone was detected once. Other DNA sequences within the sample encode an identical CDR3. V gene TRBV27 combines with J gene TRBJ1-6; no firm D call. With 4 bases removed from V and 8 bases from J, the gap between germline ends came to 9 bases. CDR1 and CDR2 (germline): MNHEY, SMNVEV (reference sequence). CDR3 length: 13 residues. CDR3 sequence: CASSYRDYSPLHF. CDR3 nucleotides: TGTGCCAGCAGTTACCGGGATTATTCACCCCTCCACTTT.

The chain recombines TRBV3-1 (or the pseudogene TRBV3-2) with TRBJ2-3; tentative D call: TRBD2 (5 bases). Trimming removed 5 bases from V and 1 base from J, with 7 bases in between. This CDR3 is built from 13 residues. Germline values: CDR1 LGHDT, CDR2 YNNKEL (reference sequence). The CDR3 sequence: CASSGRGTDTQYF. The CDR3 region has the DNA TGTGCCAGCAGCGGGCGGGGCACAGATACGCAGTATTTT.

The chain joins TRBV5-1 to TRBJ2-2; 7 bases align to TRBD2. There are 16 residues in the CDR3. The V and J ends lost 2 bases and 5 bases, in that order; junction bases with no gene match: 9. The germline V gene has CDR1 SGHRS and CDR2 YFSETQ. The CDR3 here is CASSLGISGRTGELFF. The CDR3 DNA reads as TGCGCCAGCAGCTTAGGGATTAGCGGGCGGACCGGGGAGCTGTTTTTT.

V and J are TRBV15 and TRBJ2-1; D tentatively fits TRBD1 or TRBD2 (5 bases each). This CDR3 has 15 residues. V was clipped by 2 bases and J by 3 bases, with 11 bases between them. CDR1 is LNHNV and CDR2 is YYDKDF in the germline V gene (reference sequence). DNA for the CDR3: TGTGCCACCAGCAGATCCGGGACCTTCTACAATGAGCAGTTCTTC. This sequence encodes CATSRSGTFYNEQFF.

The V call is TRBV6-5, the J call TRBJ2-4; 13 bases map to TRBD2. There are 16 residues in the CDR3. V was pared by 2 bases and J by 6 bases, with 4 bases of the junction left unmatched. Germline CDR1 reads MNHEY; CDR2 reads SVGAGI. The CDR3 DNA sequence: TGTGCCAGCAGTTACCGGACTAGCGGGGGCCGAAACATTCAGTACTTC. Protein sequence: CASSYRTSGGRNIQYF.

This clone was seen a single time. V usage is TRBV18 and J usage is TRBJ2-7; D gene uncertain. V lost 2 bases, J lost 5 bases, and 7 bases lay in between. The germline CDR1 and CDR2 sequences are KGHSH and LQKENI. The CDR3 is 12 amino acids. CDR3 nucleotides: TGTGCCAGCTCACCAATAGCCGACGAGCAGTACTTC. Protein product: CASSPIADEQYF.

The chain is built from TRBV7-9 and TRBJ2-7, with 7 nucleotides matching TRBD1. The CDR3 is made up of 15 amino acids. The germline gives CDR1 SEHNR, CDR2 FQNEAQ (reference sequence). V lost 1 base and J lost 1; bases outside the gene matches: 4. The CDR3 protein is CASSLDRGQSYEQYF. CDR3 in DNA: TGTGCCAGCAGCTTAGACAGGGGACAGTCCTACGAGCAGTACTTC.

The chain carries TRBV6-2 or TRBV6-3 and TRBJ2-7, with a tentative D call TRBD2 (7 bases). Germline CDR1 MNHEY, CDR2 SVGEGT. V gave up 2 bases and J gave up 4 bases, with 15 bases separating them. This CDR3 contains 15 residues. The CDR3 spells CASSYGTRGGYEQYF. In DNA form, the CDR3 reads TGTGCCAGCAGTTACGGGACACGGGGAGGGTACGAGCAGTACTTC.

The CDR3 is CASSLDFSSGGDPHEKLFF. The CDR3 DNA reads TGTGCCAGCAGCTTAGATTTTTCTTCCGGGGGCGACCCGCATGAAAAACTGTTTTTT. The chain has TRBV7-8 and TRBJ1-4; possible D gene TRBD1, 6 bases. Germline-derived CDR1 and CDR2 are SGHVS and FQNEAQ. The V end lost 1 base, the J end lost 6 bases, and 24 bases lay between the germline ends. The CDR3 contains 19 residues.